This is a list of T cell receptor beta chains from one sample in a study of Ad26.COV2.S vaccination and SARS-CoV-2 variants. TCRdb keeps only in-frame clones here, not all; method: immunoSEQ multiplex PCR. The table includes hundreds of thousands of clones, 80% to 95% detected once. The sequences come from peripheral blood, collected in a trial of Ad26.COV2.S vaccine versus placebo. The source is a person aged 18 to 65 who received the Ad26.COV2.S COVID-19 vaccine or a placebo. CDR3s include the opening cysteine and the closing phenylalanine or tryptophan. A D gene is named only where the DNA matches it firmly. Some rows mark clone size as missing; the rest say once, few, many or name a class of expanded clone.

v_call,clone_size,cdr3_length,j_call,d_call,cdr3_aa,cdr3_nt
TRBV7-2,.,16,TRBJ2-2,TRBD2,CASSSISGRAGGELFF,TGTGCCAGCAGCTCAATTAGCGGGAGGGCCGGCGGGGAGCTGTTTTTT
TRBV6-2/TRBV6-3,.,12,TRBJ2-1,TRBD1,CASSPQGNEQFF,TGTGCCAGCAGTCCACAGGGGAATGAGCAGTTCTTC
TRBV7-9,.,15,TRBJ2-1,TRBD2,CASSYGGSSYNEQFF,TGTGCCAGCAGCTACGGGGGGAGCTCCTACAATGAGCAGTTCTTC
TRBV3-1/TRBV3-2,once,14,TRBJ2-7,.,CASSPAGGTGEQYF,TGTGCCAGCAGTCCCGCGGGCGGGACGGGAGAGCAGTACTTC
TRBV5-1,.,16,TRBJ1-1,TRBD1,CASSGGTGVPSTEAFF,TGCGCCAGCAGCGGCGGGACAGGCGTGCCTAGCACTGAAGCTTTCTTT
TRBV6-5,few,15,TRBJ2-2,.,CASSYSLPRNGELFF,TGTGCCAGCAGTTACTCCCTTCCTAGGAACGGGGAGCTGTTTTTT
TRBV7-2,.,15,TRBJ1-3,.,CASSIAKMAGNTIYF,TGTGCCAGCAGCATCGCCAAAATGGCTGGAAACACCATATATTTT
TRBV5-8,.,14,TRBJ2-7,.,CASTTWGATYEQYF,TGTGCCAGCACCACGTGGGGTGCGACCTACGAGCAGTACTTC
TRBV6-4,.,16,TRBJ1-2,TRBD1,CARSQTSGQEGYGYTF,TGTGCCAGGTCACAGACAAGCGGACAGGAAGGGTATGGCTACACCTTC
TRBV6-5,few,15,TRBJ2-7,TRBD1,CASRGTGVFSYEQYF,TGTGCCAGCAGAGGTACAGGGGTCTTTTCCTACGAGCAGTACTTC
TRBV19,.,14,TRBJ1-5,.,CASSDRKINQPQHF,TGTGCCAGTAGTGACAGAAAGATCAATCAGCCCCAGCATTTT
TRBV6-5,.,15,TRBJ1-1,.,CASSYSQAGNTEAFF,TGTGCCAGCAGTTACTCTCAGGCCGGAAACACTGAAGCTTTCTTT
TRBV9,once,13,TRBJ2-1,.,CASSVGPSNEQFF,TGTGCCAGCAGCGTAGGCCCCTCCAATGAGCAGTTCTTC
TRBV21-1,.,19,TRBJ2-1,.,CASSKAPPTADSAYNEQFF,TGTGCCAGCAGCAAAGCGCCCCCAACCGCTGACAGCGCCTACAATGAGCAGTTCTTC
TRBV5-1,.,15,TRBJ1-4,TRBD1,CASSSVGTGGEKLFF,TGCGCCAGCAGCTCGGTCGGGACAGGGGGTGAAAAACTGTTTTTT
TRBV12-5,.,14,TRBJ2-3,TRBD2,CAKLKRELPMWQYF,TGTGCTAAGCTAAAGCGGGAGCTCCCTATGTGGCAGTATTTT
TRBV7-9,.,12,TRBJ2-7,.,CASGKGNNEQYF,TGTGCCAGCGGGAAGGGGAACAACGAGCAGTACTTC
TRBV4-3,.,17,TRBJ1-4,.,CASSPRLGKQYNEKLFF,TGCGCCAGCAGCCCAAGATTGGGAAAACAGTATAATGAAAAACTGTTTTTT
TRBV2,.,13,TRBJ2-5,TRBD2,CASMGWGGETQYF,TGTGCCAGCATGGGCTGGGGGGGAGAGACCCAGTACTTC
TRBV19,.,17,TRBJ2-5,.,CASSQIVPGHTKETQYF,TGTGCCAGTAGTCAAATCGTGCCGGGACATACTAAAGAGACCCAGTACTTC
TRBV7-2,.,18,TRBJ2-7,.,CASSLVVGTTVLTYEQYF,TGTGCCAGCAGCTTAGTAGTGGGAACGACAGTCTTAACCTACGAGCAGTACTTC
TRBV14,.,14,TRBJ1-1,.,CASSQGWGNTEAFF,TGTGCCAGCAGCCAAGGATGGGGAAACACTGAAGCTTTCTTT
TRBV2,.,14,TRBJ2-1,.,CASSSGPFYPGRVF,TGTGCCAGTAGCTCCGGGCCCTTCTATCCGGGCAGGGTCTTC
TRBV7-3,.,16,TRBJ2-3,TRBD2,CASSPGLAGAADTQYF,TGTGCCAGCAGCCCGGGACTAGCGGGAGCGGCAGATACGCAGTATTTT
TRBV7-9,.,14,TRBJ2-7,TRBD1,CASSTRDSSYEQYF,TGTGCCAGCAGCACTAGGGACAGCTCCTACGAGCAGTACTTC
TRBV2,.,16,TRBJ2-7,TRBD1,CASSENIGQGSYEQYF,TGTGCCAGCAGTGAAAATATTGGACAGGGCTCCTACGAGCAGTACTTC
TRBV5-1,.,14,TRBJ1-1,TRBD1,CASSLGATGGNAFF,TGCGCCAGCAGCTTGGGGGCGACAGGGGGTAACGCTTTCTTT
TRBV18,.,15,TRBJ1-2,TRBD1,CASSPRDREYGGYTF,TGTGCCAGCTCACCGCGGGACAGGGAGTATGGAGGCTACACCTTC
TRBV7-3,.,13,TRBJ1-6,.,CASSLNWNSPLHF,TGTGCCAGCAGCTTAAATTGGAATTCACCCCTCCACTTT
TRBV7-2,.,15,TRBJ1-5,.,CASSPRVGRDQPQHF,TGTGCCAGCAGCCCGAGGGTTGGTAGGGATCAGCCCCAGCATTTT
TRBV14,.,14,TRBJ1-4,.,CASSQGTFNEKLFF,TGTGCCAGCAGCCAAGGGACTTTTAATGAAAAACTGTTTTTT
TRBV6-5,.,11,TRBJ2-5,.,CASSFRETQYF,TGTGCCAGCAGTTTTAGAGAGACCCAGTACTTC
TRBV5-6,.,17,TRBJ2-3,TRBD2,CASSFQTLAGVLDTQYF,TGTGCCAGCAGCTTTCAAACCCTAGCGGGAGTTTTGGATACGCAGTATTTT
TRBV7-2,.,14,TRBJ2-5,.,CASNLGGSQETQYF,TGTGCCAGCAACTTGGGCGGGTCCCAAGAGACCCAGTACTTC
TRBV28,once,16,TRBJ1-6,.,CASSFRGINYNSPLHF,TGTGCCAGCAGTTTTCGAGGGATCAATTATAATTCACCCCTCCACTTT
TRBV6-5,.,15,TRBJ2-2,.,CASRSRRVNTGELFF,TGTGCCAGCAGAAGCCGCAGAGTTAACACCGGGGAGCTGTTTTTT
TRBV5-4,.,16,TRBJ2-1,TRBD2,CASSLKLAGDYNEQFF,TGTGCCAGCAGCTTGAAACTAGCGGGAGACTACAATGAGCAGTTCTTC
TRBV3-1/TRBV3-2,.,21,TRBJ2-5,TRBD2,CASSQVPGLPSGRPNQETQYF,TGTGCCAGCAGCCAAGTACCCGGACTGCCTAGCGGGAGACCAAACCAAGAGACCCAGTACTTC
TRBV5-5,.,14,TRBJ2-7,TRBD1,CASSNTGGAYEQYF,TGTGCCAGCAGCAATACAGGGGGCGCATACGAGCAGTACTTC
TRBV7-6,.,15,TRBJ2-1,TRBD2,CASSHLAGGGNEQFF,TGTGCCAGCAGCCATCTAGCGGGAGGAGGGAATGAGCAGTTCTTC
TRBV15,.,16,TRBJ1-4,.,CATSRDGATTNEKLFF,TGTGCCACCAGCAGAGATGGGGCCACAACTAATGAAAAACTGTTTTTT
TRBV7-3,once,15,TRBJ2-1,TRBD2,CASSPGGRAYNEQFF,TGTGCCAGCAGCCCCGGCGGGAGGGCCTACAATGAGCAGTTCTTC
TRBV6-2/TRBV6-3,.,12,TRBJ1-1,.,CASSPSNTEAFF,TGTGCCAGCAGCCCCTCGAACACTGAAGCTTTCTTT
TRBV5-4,once,14,TRBJ1-2,TRBD1,CASSPGGANYGYTF,TGTGCCAGCAGCCCAGGGGGAGCTAACTATGGCTACACCTTC
TRBV7-8,once,15,TRBJ2-1,.,CASSNFGQGRREQFF,TGTGCCAGCAGCAACTTCGGGCAGGGCCGCAGGGAGCAGTTCTTC
TRBV30,.,12,TRBJ2-3,.,CAWSDGRDTQYF,TGTGCCTGGAGCGACGGGAGAGATACGCAGTATTTT
TRBV18,.,15,TRBJ1-4,.,CASSPPKEAGEKLFF,TGTGCCAGCTCACCACCGAAGGAGGCGGGTGAAAAACTGTTTTTT
TRBV29-1,.,13,TRBJ1-2,.,CSARIGGNYGYTF,TGCAGCGCCCGTATTGGGGGGAACTATGGCTACACCTTC
TRBV11-2,.,13,TRBJ1-1,.,CASSLNGNTEAFF,TGTGCCAGCAGCTTAAATGGGAACACTGAAGCTTTCTTT
TRBV19,.,15,TRBJ2-2,.,CASSIAVGNTGELFF,TGTGCCAGTAGTATAGCGGTCGGCAACACCGGGGAGCTGTTTTTT
TRBV7-2,.,11,TRBJ2-1,.,CASSQTHEQFF,TGTGCCAGCAGCCAGACCCATGAGCAGTTCTTC
TRBV28,.,13,TRBJ1-1,.,CASSLGQNTEAFF,TGTGCCAGCAGTTTGGGGCAAAACACTGAAGCTTTCTTT
TRBV30,.,14,TRBJ1-3,.,CAWSVQVSGNTIYF,TGTGCCTGGAGTGTACAGGTCTCTGGAAACACCATATATTTT